This TCR beta chain was recorded in a study of Ad26.COV2.S vaccination and SARS-CoV-2 variants. Study context: In the COV1001 trial, the donor was in the Ad26.COV2.S arm. Whole-study results and caveats: Analytic work on TCR breadth and depth might have understated the full extent of total T cell responses. Relative to placebo recipients, vaccine recipients exhibited elevated spike-specific TCR breadth.

This clone has just one count. Its target is unknown. Assay used: immunoSEQ multiplex PCR; TCRdb lists only in-frame clones, some missing. The sample includes hundreds of thousands of clones, around 89% of them seen just once. V was pared by 6 bases and J by 5 bases, with 12 bases between. Germline V gives CDR1 KGHDR, CDR2 SFDVKD. The CDR3 has 13 amino acids. The treatment here: 15 to 20 received Ad26.COV2.S at low or high dose, single or two shots; about 5 received placebo; per-sample allocation not given. Specimens were obtained on day 63 following the first vaccine or placebo injection. The sample in question was peripheral blood, obtained in a trial of Ad26.COV2.S vaccine versus placebo. The rearrangement joins TRBV24-1 to TRBJ2-5; D is undetermined. This sequence was found in a person between 18 and 60 years old who received the Ad26.COV2.S COVID-19 vaccine or a placebo. This chain's CDR3 is CATSLSGAETQYF. CDR3 DNA: TGTGCCACCAGTCTATCTGGAGCGGAGACCCAGTACTTC.